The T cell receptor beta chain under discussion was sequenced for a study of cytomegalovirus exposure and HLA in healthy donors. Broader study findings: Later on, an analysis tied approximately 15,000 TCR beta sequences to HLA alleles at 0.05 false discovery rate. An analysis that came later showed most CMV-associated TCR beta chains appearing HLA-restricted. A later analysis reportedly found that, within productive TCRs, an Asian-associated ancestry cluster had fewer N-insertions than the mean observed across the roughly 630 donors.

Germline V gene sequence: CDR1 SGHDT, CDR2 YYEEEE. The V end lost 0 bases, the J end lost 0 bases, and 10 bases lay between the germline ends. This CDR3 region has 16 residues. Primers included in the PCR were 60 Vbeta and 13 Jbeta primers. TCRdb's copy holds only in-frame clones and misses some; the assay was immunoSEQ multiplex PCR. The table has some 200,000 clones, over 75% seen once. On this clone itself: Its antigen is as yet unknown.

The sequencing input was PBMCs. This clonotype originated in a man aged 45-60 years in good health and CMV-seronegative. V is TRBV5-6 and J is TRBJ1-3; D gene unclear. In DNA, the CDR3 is TGTGCCAGCAGCTTGGCTGAGATTTTCTCTGGAAACACCATATATTTT. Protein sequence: CASSLAEIFSGNTIYF.